One sample yielded the 20 T cell receptor beta chains listed below, sequenced in a study of blood T cells in healthy people across ages. For the second PCR, which ran for about 6 to 11 cycles, a sample-barcoded 5' primer and a J-beta primer mix were used. TCRdb recomputed calls from the 5' RACE reads with MiXCR, one row per CDR3 protein. The sample carries about 640,000 distinct CDR3 sequences, about 30% recorded once. The specimen sequenced was blood. The source is a woman aged 80 or over in good health.

This clonotype showed up many times. The chain carries TRBV5-1 and TRBJ2-7; TRBD2 matches at 16 bases. From germline, CDR1 is SGHRS and CDR2 YFSETQ. The J segment lost 1 base and the V segment lost 4 bases, leaving 8 bases of the junction unmatched. This CDR3 has 18 residues. The CDR3 reads CASSGGLAGGLSSYEQYF. CDR3 DNA sequence: TGCGCCAGCAGCGGGGGACTAGCGGGGGGGTTAAGTTCCTACGAGCAGTACTTC.

Turning to this clonotype: A much larger clone differs by one base, so this may be a read error. The CDR3 protein is CSARDRFKSRNGKLFF. CDR3 nucleotide sequence: TGCAGTGCTAGAGATAGATTTAAGTCCCGGAATGGAAAACTGTTTTTT. The V call is TRBV20-1, the J call TRBJ1-4; no clear D. Germline V CDR1 and CDR2: DFQATT, SNEGSKA (reference sequence). The CDR3 runs 16 residues.

A few counts support this clonotype. The chain links TRBV30 to TRBJ1-5; D remains ambiguous. Looked up from germline, CDR1 is GTSNPN and CDR2 is SVGIG (reference sequence). The V end was cut by 3 bases, the J end by 3 bases, with 15 bases between. The CDR3 is 15 amino acids. The CDR3 DNA reads as TGTGCCTGGAGCCTCCCCATGGGGAACAATCAGCCCCAGCATTTT. Protein: CAWSLPMGNNQPQHF. Together with reference TRBV30 and TRBJ1-5, the CDR3 gives the full variable domain: SQTIHQWPATLVQPVGSPLSLECTVEGTSNPNLYWYRQAAGRGLQLLFYSVGIGQISSEVPQNLSASRPQDRQFILSSKKLLLSDSGFYLCAWSLPMGNNQPQHFGDGTRLSIL.

This clonotype has at least ten counts. The V call is TRBV7-9, the J call TRBJ1-1; D perhaps matches TRBD1 (5 bases). There are 15 residues in the CDR3. V lost 5 bases and J 1 base, leaving 14 bases between the germline ends. Germline V CDR1 and CDR2: SEHNR, FQNEAQ (reference sequence). For the CDR3, the DNA is TGTGCCAGCAGCCCACGGGACTTATCGAACACTGAAGCTTTCTTT. Amino acids: CASSPRDLSNTEAFF.

In regard to this clonotype: This clone may be a read error of a much larger clone one base away. The V gene is TRBV21-1, the J gene TRBJ1-6. TRBV21-1 is a known pseudogene. There are 13 residues in the CDR3. CDR3 sequence (DNA): TGTGCCAGGCCTGCAGGAGTCGGTTCACCCCTCCACTTT. As protein: CARPAGVGSPLHF.

Notes on this clonotype: This sequence may be a read error, since a much larger clone differs from it by one base. The chain is built from TRBV6-1 and TRBJ2-5, with 10 positions matching TRBD1. Trimming at V came to 7 bases and at J to 7 bases, leaving 12 bases not matched to a gene. This CDR3 comprises 15 residues. Germline V CDR1 and CDR2: MNHNS, SASEGT. In DNA, the CDR3 is TGTGCCAGCACCTTACTTCGGACAGGGGGAGGGACCCAGTACTTC. It encodes CASTLLRTGGGTQYF.

As for this clonotype: A much bigger clone sits one base away, suggesting this may be a read error. No conserved phenylalanine or tryptophan ends this CDR3, so it is likely a read error. This chain links TRBV5-1 with TRBJ2-5; D is ambiguous. In germline, CDR1 is SGHRS, CDR2 YFSETQ. There are 15 residues in the CDR3. V was trimmed by 6 bases and J by 5 bases, leaving 20 bases between them. CDR3: CASKLGPGVRETQYL. As DNA, the CDR3 is TGCGCCAGCAAATTAGGTCCTGGAGTTAGGGAGACCCAGTACTTA.

This clonotype was seen at least ten times. The chain combines TRBV20-1 with TRBJ1-2; no reliable D call. CDR3 size: 14 residues. Trimming left V 6 bases short and J 1 base short, with 15 bases between. CDR1 DFQATT and CDR2 SNEGSKA come from the germline V gene (reference sequence). The CDR3 reads CSAWRDRDNYGYTF. The CDR3 DNA sequence: TGCAGTGCGTGGCGAGACCGAGATAACTATGGCTACACCTTC.

At least ten counts were recorded for this clonotype. One junction end disagrees with the germline gene, perhaps due to a read error. The rearrangement joins TRBV7-2 to TRBJ1-2, with D unresolved. The CDR3 covers 12 residues. The V gene's germline CDR1 is SGHTA and CDR2 FQGNSA. The CDR3 nucleotides are TGTGCCAGCAGCATAGCATCGTATGGCTACACCTTC. Protein product: CASSIASYGYTF. Together with reference TRBV7-2 and TRBJ1-2, the CDR3 gives the full variable domain: GAGVSQSPSNKVTEKGKDVELRCDPISGHTALYWYRQSLGQGLEFLIYFQGNSAPDKSGLPSDRFSAERTGGSVSTLTIQRTQQEDSAVYLCASSIASYGYTFGSGTRLTVV.

The sample holds many counts of this clonotype. The chain combines TRBV24-1 with TRBJ2-5; D not resolved. The CDR3 spans 14 residues. Germline V CDR1 and CDR2: KGHDR, SFDVKD. Trimming pared 3 bases from V and 5 bases from J, leaving 12 bases between. CDR3: CATSDALNPETQYF. CDR3 nucleotide sequence: TGTGCCACCAGTGATGCCCTCAACCCGGAGACCCAGTACTTC.

At least ten counts were recorded for this clonotype. V gene TRBV15 combines with J gene TRBJ2-3; tentatively, D is TRBD1 (6 bases). The CDR3 is made up of 14 amino acids. Germline CDR1 LNHNV, CDR2 YYDKDF (reference sequence). The ends were cut back, 5 bases at V and 0 bases at J, with 9 bases in the middle. CDR3 in amino acids: CATSLQGSTDTQYF. In nucleotides, the CDR3 is TGTGCCACCAGCCTACAGGGCAGCACAGATACGCAGTATTTT.

This clonotype showed up many times. The rearrangement links TRBV28 to TRBJ2-5; D is unresolved. CDR1 and CDR2 (germline): MDHEN, SYDVKM. V gave up 6 bases and J gave up 2 bases, with 7 bases separating them. There are 12 residues in the CDR3. The CDR3 DNA reads TGTGCCAGCAGGTTAACTCAAGAGACCCAGTACTTC. This translates into CASRLTQETQYF.

On this clonotype itself: The junction departs from germline at one end; a sequencing error may be responsible. The rearrangement joins TRBV5-1 to TRBJ2-3, with 9 bases matching TRBD1. Germline V gene sequence: CDR1 SGHRS, CDR2 YFSETQ. The CDR3 is 14 residues long. CDR3 nucleotides: TGCGCCAACAGCTCCGGACAGGGGACAGATACGCAGTATTTT. Its protein product is CANSSGQGTDTQYF.

On this clonotype itself: A clone one base away is much larger, so this may be a read error. This rearrangement joins TRBV5-1 to TRBJ2-5; D may be TRBD1 (6 bases). Trimming left V 3 bases short and J 4 bases short, with 13 bases between. The V gene's germline CDR1 is SGHRS and CDR2 YFSETQ. The CDR3 covers 14 residues. Here the CDR3 DNA reads TGCGCCAGCAGCTGGGATGCCAGGGGAGAGACCCAGTACTTC. Encoded protein: CASSWDARGETQYF.

Of note for this clonotype: This may be a read error: a much more frequent sequence differs by one nucleotide. This CDR3 reads CASSQAPGATYEQYF. CDR3 bases: TGTGCCAGCAGCCAAGCTCCAGGCGCAACCTACGAGCAGTACTTC. The chain uses TRBV3-1 and TRBJ2-7; D gene unclear. Trimming stripped 1 base from V and 2 bases from J, with 12 bases between. The V gene's germline CDR1 is LGHDT and CDR2 YNNKEL (reference sequence). This CDR3 is built from 15 residues.

This clonotype has a count of ten or more. The genes are TRBV5-1 and TRBJ1-5; possibly TRBD1 for D (6 bases). The CDR3 is 18 amino acids. Germline V gives CDR1 SGHRS, CDR2 YFSETQ. V was trimmed by 4 bases and J by 0 bases, leaving 20 bases between them. CDR3 in amino acids: CASSLPGVRGHSNQPQHF. The CDR3 coding sequence is TGCGCCAGCAGCCTCCCAGGGGTCAGGGGACATAGCAATCAGCCCCAGCATTTT.

This clonotype was picked up a small number of times. The chain recombines TRBV9 with TRBJ1-6, with a weak D call TRBD1 (5 bases). The germline CDR1 and CDR2 sequences are SGDLS and YYNGEE. CDR3 size: 15 residues. V gave up 0 bases and J gave up 5 bases, with 9 bases separating them. The CDR3 loop is CASSVVGGNNSPLHF. CDR3 in DNA: TGTGCCAGCAGCGTAGTCGGGGGAAATAATTCACCCCTCCACTTT.

There are many counts of this clonotype. The chain carries TRBV5-1 and TRBJ2-7; 10 bases agree with TRBD2. Germline V gives CDR1 SGHRS, CDR2 YFSETQ. V was clipped by 4 bases and J by 5 bases; unmatched bases: 6. This CDR3 has 14 residues. This CDR3 is CASSRGTSAHEQYF. Written as DNA, the CDR3 is TGCGCCAGCAGCAGGGGGACTAGCGCCCACGAGCAGTACTTC.

This clonotype has just a few counts. The chain carries TRBV27 and TRBJ2-1, with a weak D call TRBD2 (6 bases). Germline lookup yields CDR1 MNHEY and CDR2 SMNVEV (reference sequence). The CDR3 extends over 16 amino acids. Trimming removed 3 bases at V and 0 bases at J, with 12 bases between. CDR3 DNA: TGTGCCAGCAGTTTGGCGGGGAAGATCTCCTACAATGAGCAGTTCTTC. Its protein product is CASSLAGKISYNEQFF.

This clonotype turned up a few times. The chain uses TRBV20-1 and TRBJ1-1; perhaps TRBD1 as D (5 bases). Trimming cost V 5 bases and J 10 bases, with 20 bases left between them. The CDR3 spans 13 residues. Germline V gene sequence: CDR1 DFQATT, CDR2 SNEGSKA (reference sequence). The CDR3 DNA is TGCAGTGCTGATGGGGGGAATCTACTAGGAGCTTTCTTT. This gives the protein CSADGGNLLGAFF.